This is a list of T cell receptor beta chains from one sample in a study of OX40 agonist ivuxolimab in advanced cancers. The method was immunoSEQ multiplex PCR; TCRdb's version includes in-frame clones alone and lacks a portion of them. The repertoire has about 54,000 clones, about nine tenths of them found once; the top ten carry over 10%. This specimen consisted of CD4+ or CD8+ T cells sorted from blood, obtained in a trial of the OX40 agonist ivuxolimab. The receptors here all came from an adult with an advanced solid tumor such as melanoma, head and neck, liver or kidney cancer. CDR3s include the opening cysteine and the closing phenylalanine or tryptophan. Each record gives: CDR3 length, V gene, J gene, clone size, D gene, CDR3 protein, CDR3 DNA. D genes are given only for firm matches. Rows give clone size only sometimes, using once, few, many, or a class for an expanded clone.

CDR3 length: 13; V gene: TRBV5-1; J gene: TRBJ2-7; clone size: -; D gene: -; CDR3 protein: CASSPDSGYEQYF; CDR3 DNA: TGCGCCAGCAGCCCGGATTCGGGCTACGAGCAGTACTTC
CDR3 length: 14; V gene: TRBV9; J gene: TRBJ2-7; clone size: -; D gene: -; CDR3 protein: CASSVGSTGYEQYF; CDR3 DNA: TGTGCCAGCAGCGTAGGGAGTACAGGATACGAGCAGTACTTC
CDR3 length: 17; V gene: TRBV19; J gene: TRBJ2-3; clone size: -; D gene: TRBD1; CDR3 protein: CASSSKLGTGGTDTQYF; CDR3 DNA: TGTGCCAGTAGTAGCAAACTCGGGACAGGGGGCACAGATACGCAGTATTTT
CDR3 length: 17; V gene: TRBV11-2; J gene: TRBJ2-3; clone size: -; D gene: -; CDR3 protein: CASSLDRRTYHVNTQYF; CDR3 DNA: TGTGCCAGCAGCTTAGATCGCCGAACATACCACGTAAATACGCAGTATTTT
CDR3 length: 14; V gene: TRBV28; J gene: TRBJ1-3; clone size: -; D gene: -; CDR3 protein: CASSSGIAGNTIYF; CDR3 DNA: TGTGCCAGCAGTTCAGGGATTGCAGGAAACACCATATATTTT
CDR3 length: 16; V gene: TRBV18; J gene: TRBJ1-6; clone size: -; D gene: TRBD1; CDR3 protein: CASSPPGQGGNSPLHF; CDR3 DNA: TGTGCCAGCTCACCACCGGGACAGGGAGGCAATTCACCCCTCCACTTT
CDR3 length: 13; V gene: TRBV18; J gene: TRBJ2-5; clone size: -; D gene: -; CDR3 protein: CASSPGASREQYF; CDR3 DNA: TGTGCCAGCTCACCGGGCGCGAGTCGGGAGCAGTACTTC
CDR3 length: 13; V gene: TRBV7-9; J gene: TRBJ1-4; clone size: -; D gene: -; CDR3 protein: CASSLPNGEKLFF; CDR3 DNA: TGTGCCAGCAGCTTACCAAATGGGGAAAAACTGTTTTTT
CDR3 length: 16; V gene: TRBV4-1; J gene: TRBJ1-2; clone size: -; D gene: TRBD1; CDR3 protein: CASSRSRGQGAGGYTF; CDR3 DNA: TGCGCCAGCAGCCGCAGCCGGGGACAGGGGGCCGGAGGCTACACCTTC
CDR3 length: 14; V gene: TRBV5-1; J gene: TRBJ2-3; clone size: once; D gene: -; CDR3 protein: CASSRRSEGDTQYF; CDR3 DNA: TGCGCCAGCAGCCGTCGAAGCGAGGGAGATACGCAGTATTTT
CDR3 length: 14; V gene: TRBV6-1; J gene: TRBJ1-1; clone size: -; D gene: -; CDR3 protein: CASSRSDLNTEAFF; CDR3 DNA: TGTGCCAGCAGTAGATCGGACTTGAACACTGAAGCTTTCTTT
CDR3 length: 12; V gene: TRBV2; J gene: TRBJ2-1; clone size: -; D gene: -; CDR3 protein: CASSELGGAGFF; CDR3 DNA: TGTGCCAGCAGTGAACTGGGGGGGGCAGGGTTCTTC
CDR3 length: 13; V gene: TRBV13; J gene: TRBJ2-2; clone size: -; D gene: -; CDR3 protein: CASSSVLTGELFF; CDR3 DNA: TGTGCCAGCAGCTCGGTCCTTACCGGGGAGCTGTTTTTT
CDR3 length: 14; V gene: TRBV4-1; J gene: TRBJ1-1; clone size: -; D gene: -; CDR3 protein: CASSQIGGRREAFF; CDR3 DNA: TGCGCCAGCAGCCAAATCGGTGGACGGCGGGAAGCTTTCTTT
CDR3 length: 14; V gene: TRBV5-1; J gene: TRBJ2-1; clone size: -; D gene: TRBD1; CDR3 protein: CASSWIQGNNEQFF; CDR3 DNA: TGCGCCAGCAGCTGGATACAGGGGAACAATGAGCAGTTCTTC
CDR3 length: 16; V gene: TRBV7-9; J gene: TRBJ2-2; clone size: -; D gene: TRBD2; CDR3 protein: CASSLAGAGGTGELFF; CDR3 DNA: TGTGCCAGCAGCTTAGCCGGGGCGGGAGGCACCGGGGAGCTGTTTTTT
CDR3 length: 15; V gene: TRBV28; J gene: TRBJ1-3; clone size: -; D gene: -; CDR3 protein: CASTSWRGDGGTIYF; CDR3 DNA: TGTGCCAGCACCTCTTGGCGGGGAGACGGGGGCACCATATATTTT
CDR3 length: 16; V gene: TRBV6-1; J gene: TRBJ1-6; clone size: -; D gene: TRBD1; CDR3 protein: CASSEAYRAGGSPLHF; CDR3 DNA: TGTGCCAGCAGTGAAGCGTACCGGGCAGGGGGATCACCCCTCCACTTT
CDR3 length: 16; V gene: TRBV7-2; J gene: TRBJ2-2; clone size: -; D gene: TRBD1; CDR3 protein: CASNLDRKANTGELFF; CDR3 DNA: TGTGCCAGCAACCTGGACAGGAAAGCGAACACCGGGGAGCTGTTTTTT
CDR3 length: 14; V gene: TRBV6-1; J gene: TRBJ1-5; clone size: -; D gene: TRBD1; CDR3 protein: CASSKGGGGQPQHF; CDR3 DNA: TGTGCCAGCAGTAAAGGGGGCGGAGGCCAGCCCCAGCATTTT
CDR3 length: 17; V gene: TRBV28; J gene: TRBJ2-7; clone size: -; D gene: TRBD1; CDR3 protein: CASSLFRLGQGVYEQYF; CDR3 DNA: TGTGCCAGCAGTTTATTTAGGCTGGGACAGGGGGTCTACGAGCAGTACTTC
CDR3 length: 14; V gene: TRBV25-1; J gene: TRBJ2-3; clone size: -; D gene: -; CDR3 protein: CASSEFVEVDTQYF; CDR3 DNA: TGTGCCAGCAGTGAATTCGTCGAGGTCGATACGCAGTATTTT
CDR3 length: 16; V gene: TRBV28; J gene: TRBJ1-2; clone size: -; D gene: -; CDR3 protein: CASSPVGGALDYGYTF; CDR3 DNA: TGTGCCAGCAGTCCCGTTGGGGGGGCCCTCGACTATGGCTACACCTTC
CDR3 length: 14; V gene: TRBV7-3; J gene: TRBJ2-1; clone size: -; D gene: -; CDR3 protein: CASSLMVSINEQFF; CDR3 DNA: TGTGCCAGCAGCTTAATGGTTTCGATTAATGAGCAGTTCTTC
CDR3 length: 13; V gene: TRBV5-6; J gene: TRBJ2-7; clone size: -; D gene: -; CDR3 protein: CASSLVRTYEQYF; CDR3 DNA: TGTGCCAGCAGCTTGGTTCGGACCTACGAGCAGTACTTC